One and the same sample provided the 31 T cell receptor beta chains below, sequenced in a study of blood T cell repertoires in COVID-19. Data came from immunoSEQ multiplex PCR; TCRdb stores just in-frame clones and leaves some out. The sample has 200,000 to 250,000 clones, around 83% seen once; the top ten hold roughly 3.2%. The sequenced sample consisted of peripheral blood. These receptors were obtained from a woman between 18 and 30 years old with acute or convalescent COVID-19.

This clone was seen just once. The chain is built from TRBV24-1 and TRBJ2-7, with 11 bases aligning to TRBD2. The length of the CDR3 is 12 residues. V shed 9 bases and J 6 bases; nucleotides not matched to a gene: 3. Germline V gene sequence: CDR1 KGHDR, CDR2 SFDVKD. CDR3 amino acids: CATLGTSGEQYF. In DNA form, the CDR3 reads TGTGCCACCCTGGGGACTAGCGGCGAGCAGTACTTC.

The chain is built from TRBV6-5 and TRBJ1-2; D is undetermined. CDR1 and CDR2 (germline): MNHEY, SVGAGI. Trimming took off 5 bases at V and 2 bases at J, with 12 bases between the two ends. CDR3 size: 14 residues. The CDR3 region has the DNA TGTGCCAGCAGTACGGGGAACGGAAACTATGGCTACACCTTC. Amino acid sequence: CASSTGNGNYGYTF.

This chain joins TRBV28 and TRBJ1-2, with D possibly matching TRBD1 (6 bases). V shed 5 bases and J shed 4 bases, with 14 bases lying between them. This CDR3 has 14 amino acids. CDR1 is MDHEN and CDR2 is SYDVKM in the germline V gene. The CDR3 protein is CASSTRDKIYGYTF. The DNA for the CDR3 is TGTGCCAGCAGTACCCGGGACAAGATCTATGGCTACACCTTC.

This chain links TRBV28 with TRBJ1-6; D not resolved. V lost 2 bases and J 7 bases, leaving 15 bases between the germline ends. Germline loops: CDR1 MDHEN, CDR2 SYDVKM. The CDR3 length is 16 residues. Here the CDR3 DNA reads TGTGCCAGCAGTTTAATGGCAGGAGGGTTGAATTCACCCCTCCACTTT. This codes for CASSLMAGGLNSPLHF.

This clone occurred a few times. V is TRBV30 and J is TRBJ2-4; a possible D gene is TRBD2 (5 bases). The CDR3 consists of 17 residues. The V gene's germline CDR1 is GTSNPN and CDR2 SVGIG (reference sequence). V lost 3 bases and J 2 bases, leaving 20 bases between the germline ends. The CDR3 loop is CAWSLPGNRAPKNIQYF. The DNA of the CDR3 is TGTGCCTGGAGCCTTCCGGGGAATCGCGCTCCCAAAAACATTCAGTACTTC.

This clone was seen a few times. The chain links TRBV29-1 to TRBJ2-7, with 8 bases fitting TRBD2. This CDR3 has 16 residues. With V trimmed by 1 base and J by 5 bases, 13 bases remained unmatched. CDR1 and CDR2 (germline): SQVTM, ANQGSEA. The CDR3 DNA follows: TGCAGCGTTGAAGGCGGGTTGGTAGCGGGAACCCACGAGCAGTACTTC. Its translation is CSVEGGLVAGTHEQYF.

The V gene is TRBV14, the J gene TRBJ1-1; D not certain. This CDR3 has 11 residues. Trimming shortened V by 3 bases and J by 6 bases, and 5 bases separated the two germline ends. Germline CDR1 reads SGHDN; CDR2 reads FVKESK. CDR3 amino acids: CASSHYSEAFF. CDR3 DNA: TGTGCCAGCAGCCATTACTCTGAAGCTTTCTTT.

The chain combines TRBV5-1 with TRBJ2-1; 10 positions agree with TRBD1. The CDR3 consists of 18 residues. V lost 0 bases, J lost 4 bases, and 10 bases stayed unmatched. From germline, CDR1 is SGHRS and CDR2 YFSETQ. The CDR3 nucleotides read TGCGCCAGCAGCTTGGGTTGGGGGGACAGGGGAAGATACAATGAGCAGTTCTTC. It yields the protein CASSLGWGDRGRYNEQFF.

The rearrangement joins TRBV5-6 to TRBJ1-6; no reliable D call. V was cut by 1 base and J by 9 bases, with 8 bases left in between. The CDR3 runs to 13 residues. Looked up from germline, CDR1 is SGHDT and CDR2 is YYEEEE. The CDR3 is CASSLWGVSPLHF. The DNA of the CDR3 is TGTGCCAGCAGCTTGTGGGGAGTTTCACCCCTCCACTTT.

This chain links TRBV18 with TRBJ1-4, with 7 bases matching TRBD1. This CDR3 is built from 15 residues. Germline V lookup: CDR1 KGHSH, CDR2 LQKENI. V dropped 3 bases and J dropped 6; count of bases not matched to a gene: 7. The CDR3 DNA follows: TGTGCCAGCTCACCTAACCGGGACAGCCATGAAAAACTGTTTTTT. Translated: CASSPNRDSHEKLFF.

V and J are TRBV28 and TRBJ2-7, with 13 bases fitting TRBD2. Germline trimming cut 7 bases from V and 3 bases from J; bases unmatched to any gene: 6. The CDR3 has 15 amino acids. Germline-derived CDR1 and CDR2 are MDHEN and SYDVKM. In DNA, the CDR3 is TGTGCCAGCACCTTCTGGACTAGCGGGAGCTACGAGCAGTACTTC. Encoded protein: CASTFWTSGSYEQYF.

The chain carries TRBV6-5 and TRBJ2-5; no clear D. The CDR3 spans 15 residues. The V gene's germline CDR1 is MNHEY and CDR2 SVGAGI. V lost 0 bases and J 4 bases, leaving 12 bases between the germline ends. The DNA for the CDR3 is TGTGCCAGCAGTTACTCGATGGAGATTAGAGAGACCCAGTACTTC. Protein: CASSYSMEIRETQYF.

In its sample, this clone was seen a few times. V and J are TRBV4-3 and TRBJ2-1, with 10 bases matching TRBD2. The CDR3 is 16 residues long. CDR1 is LGHNA and CDR2 is YSLEER in the germline V gene. V shed 4 bases, J shed 4 bases, and the junction held 7 bases outside the gene matches. The CDR3 reads CASSPDLAGAYNEQFF. DNA of the CDR3: TGCGCCAGCAGCCCAGATCTAGCGGGAGCGTACAATGAGCAGTTCTTC.

This clone was seen a single time. This rearrangement joins TRBV29-1 to TRBJ1-1; D remains unclear. The V end was cut by 6 bases, the J end by 2 bases, with 7 bases between. CDR1 and CDR2 (germline): SQVTM, ANQGSEA. The CDR3 totals 11 residues. The CDR3 region is CSVGSNTEAFF. CDR3 sequence (DNA): TGCAGCGTGGGCAGCAACACTGAAGCTTTCTTT.

This clone was seen ten or more times. The chain employs TRBV27 and TRBJ2-7; no definite D call. CDR1 is MNHEY, CDR2 SMNVEV, per germline (reference sequence). Trimming stripped 5 bases from V and 4 bases from J, with 18 bases between. This CDR3 has 15 residues. CDR3 in amino acids: CASSLKMVGGYEQYF. The CDR3 DNA is TGTGCCAGCAGTCTAAAGATGGTTGGTGGTTACGAGCAGTACTTC.

This chain connects TRBV28 to TRBJ1-1; D uncertain. Germline V gene data show CDR1 as MDHEN and CDR2 as SYDVKM. This CDR3 is built from 14 residues. V lost 3 bases, J lost 1 base, and 9 bases lay in between. Here the CDR3 reads CASSLGSGNTEAFF. CDR3 bases: TGTGCCAGCAGTTTGGGGAGTGGGAACACTGAAGCTTTCTTT.

The rearrangement joins TRBV6-5 to TRBJ2-7, with TRBD1 identical over 10 bases. Germline values: CDR1 MNHEY, CDR2 SVGAGI. This CDR3 is 15 amino acids long. Trimming cost V 1 base and J 5 bases; bases outside gene matches: 5. This chain's CDR3 is CASSYYSGTGDEQYF. The CDR3 DNA sequence: TGTGCCAGCAGTTACTATTCCGGGACAGGGGACGAGCAGTACTTC.

The chain carries TRBV14 and TRBJ2-3; 14 bases match TRBD2. The CDR3 totals 16 residues. Germline CDR1 is SGHDN and CDR2 is FVKESK. Trimming at V came to 4 bases and at J to 5 bases, leaving 5 bases not matched to a gene. CDR3 protein: CASSPGLAGGVDTQYF. The CDR3 region has the DNA TGTGCCAGCAGCCCAGGACTAGCGGGAGGTGTAGATACGCAGTATTTT. The variable domain in full, with the rest retrieved from reference TRBV14 and TRBJ2-3, is EAGVTQFPSHSVIEKGQTVTLRCDPISGHDNLYWYRRVMGKEIKFLLHFVKESKQDESGMPNNRFLAERTGGTYSTLKVQPAELEDSGVYFCASSPGLAGGVDTQYFGPGTRLTVL.

This chain uses TRBV6-4 with TRBJ2-2, with 7 bases fitting TRBD2. Losses at the gene ends were 0 bases for V and 2 bases for J; bases not matched to a gene: 6. This CDR3 comprises 17 residues. Germline values: CDR1 MRHNA, CDR2 SNTAGT. The chain's CDR3 is CASSDSGEGHNTGELFF. CDR3 coding DNA: TGTGCCAGCAGTGACTCGGGGGAGGGCCACAACACCGGGGAGCTGTTTTTT.

The chain employs TRBV7-2 and TRBJ1-4, with TRBD1 identical over 10 bases. CDR3 length: 14 residues. The V segment lost 3 bases and the J segment 7 bases; nucleotides outside the gene matches: 2. In germline, CDR1 is SGHTA, CDR2 FQGNSA. The CDR3 spells CASSFRDRGEKLFF. The CDR3 DNA sequence: TGTGCCAGCAGCTTCCGGGACAGGGGTGAAAAACTGTTTTTT.

This clone was counted a few times. The chain combines TRBV5-1 with TRBJ1-1; maybe TRBD1 (6 bases). Germline V gives CDR1 SGHRS, CDR2 YFSETQ. CDR3 size: 15 residues. V was shortened by 2 bases and J by 1 base, with 12 bases between the two germline ends. CDR3 protein: CASSFALTGNTEAFF. CDR3 DNA sequence: TGCGCCAGCAGCTTTGCACTGACAGGGAACACTGAAGCTTTCTTT.

V is TRBV6-6 and J is TRBJ1-4; no reliable D call. Germline V CDR1 and CDR2: MNHNY, SVGAGI (reference sequence). V was clipped by 2 bases and J by 13 bases, with 11 bases between them. The length of the CDR3 is 12 residues. This CDR3 is CASSYEGGSLFF. CDR3 sequence (DNA): TGTGCCAGCAGTTACGAGGGAGGTTCACTGTTTTTT.

J is TRBJ2-1 and V is TRBV5-1; possibly TRBD1 for D (5 bases). Germline values: CDR1 SGHRS, CDR2 YFSETQ. CDR3 length equals 14 residues. Trimming stripped 0 bases from V and 7 bases from J, with 11 bases between. The CDR3 region has the DNA TGCGCCAGCAGCTTGGTACAGGCGCTAAATGAGCAGTTCTTC. Protein: CASSLVQALNEQFF.

The chain is built from TRBV6-5 and TRBJ2-2; TRBD1 matches at 8 bases. The CDR3 extends over 15 amino acids. CDR1 and CDR2 (germline): MNHEY, SVGAGI. The trim removed 6 bases at V and 1 base at J, leaving 4 bases unmatched. For the CDR3, the DNA is TGTGCCAGCAGACCCGGGACAGGGAACACCGGGGAGCTGTTTTTT. Amino acids: CASRPGTGNTGELFF.

The rearrangement uses TRBV7-9 and TRBJ2-1, with a possible D match to TRBD2 (5 bases). Germline V gene data show CDR1 as SEHNR and CDR2 as FQNEAQ (reference sequence). The CDR3 contains 16 residues. The ends were cut back, 5 bases at V and 5 bases at J, with 19 bases in the middle. In DNA, the CDR3 is TGTGCCAGCAGCCCCACGTTGGGAGTAATTAACAATGAGCAGTTCTTC. Protein product: CASSPTLGVINNEQFF.

The V call is TRBV28, the J call TRBJ2-3, with 8 bases matching TRBD1. Germline CDR1 and CDR2: MDHEN and SYDVKM. Trimming took 1 base from V and 6 from J; bases not matched to a gene: 9. The CDR3 has 16 amino acids. Here the CDR3 reads CASSLFGTGIGDTQYF. The DNA for the CDR3 is TGTGCCAGCAGTTTATTCGGGACAGGCATTGGGGATACGCAGTATTTT.

V and J are TRBV19 and TRBJ1-5; D not resolved. Germline loops: CDR1 LNHDA, CDR2 SQIVND (reference sequence). CDR3 length: 16 residues. Trimming removed 3 bases from V and 6 bases from J, with 18 bases in between. CDR3 nucleotide sequence: TGTGCCAGTAGTATTAACAGCCTTATCCCAGGTCAGCCCCAGCATTTT. Residues: CASSINSLIPGQPQHF. Variable domain in full (rest from reference TRBV19 and TRBJ1-5): DGGITQSPKYLFRKEGQNVTLSCEQNLNHDAMYWYRQDPGQGLRLIYYSQIVNDFQKGDIAEGYSVSREKKESFPLTVTSAQKNPTAFYLCASSINSLIPGQPQHFGDGTRLSIL.

This chain uses TRBV7-8 with TRBJ2-5; D not resolved. CDR1 and CDR2 from the germline V gene are SGHVS and FQNEAQ. The CDR3 has 14 amino acids. Trimming shortened V by 1 base and J by 5 bases, and 11 bases separated the two germline ends. DNA for the CDR3: TGTGCCAGCAGCTTAGTATCCCCGCGGGAGACCCAGTACTTC. This sequence encodes CASSLVSPRETQYF.

This clone was detected once. V is TRBV5-1 and J is TRBJ2-1, with 12 bases lining up with TRBD2. V trimming: 2 bases; J trimming: 6 bases; junction bases outside the gene matches: 0. Germline V lookup: CDR1 SGHRS, CDR2 YFSETQ. This CDR3 has 14 amino acids. The CDR3 bases are TGCGCCAGCAGCTTACTAGCGGGAGGCAATGAGCAGTTCTTC. This encodes CASSLLAGGNEQFF. The variable domain in full, with the rest retrieved from reference TRBV5-1 and TRBJ2-1, is KAGVTQTPRYLIKTRGQQVTLSCSPISGHRSVSWYQQTPGQGLQFLFEYFSETQRNKGNFPGRFSGRQFSNSRSEMNVSTLELGDSALYLCASSLLAGGNEQFFGPGTRLTVL.

The chain carries TRBV18 and TRBJ2-2; TRBD2 matches at 7 bases. With 2 bases clipped from V and 9 bases from J, the junction kept 12 bases outside the gene matches. This CDR3 spans 16 amino acids. CDR1 and CDR2 from the germline V gene are KGHSH and LQKENI. CDR3: CASSPAGAPIWRELFF. CDR3 in DNA: TGTGCCAGCTCACCAGCGGGAGCGCCGATTTGGAGGGAGCTGTTTTTT.

The chain combines TRBV11-2 with TRBJ1-1, with 8 bases fitting TRBD1. The CDR3 is 12 amino acids. With V trimmed by 0 bases and J by 11 bases, 2 bases remained unmatched. CDR1 SGHAT and CDR2 FQNNGV come from the germline V gene. Here the CDR3 DNA reads TGTGCCAGCAGCTTAGAGGGGACAGGCGCTTTCTTT. Protein: CASSLEGTGAFF.